This T cell receptor (beta chain) derives from a study of blood T cell repertoires in COVID-19. Study-level information: Italy, Spain and the United States were the sources of the convalescent and acute COVID-19 samples.

The CDR3 loop spans 15 amino acids. Germline lookup yields CDR1 SGHTA and CDR2 FQGNSA. Trimming stripped 4 bases from V and 4 bases from J, with 13 bases between. In the study's own analysis: Reference gene primer amplification gave estimated nucleated cell counts. Repertoires were generated with immunoSEQ multiplex PCR, while TCRdb's copy carries only in-frame clones and drops some. V and J calls and clone size are given by that table; D and trimming were obtained from the DNA. The table has 120,000 to 150,000 clones, approximately 79% seen once. Sample: peripheral blood. The chain uses TRBV7-2 and TRBJ2-2; unclear D gene. This sequence was found in a man between 45 and 60 years old with active or convalescent COVID-19. The CDR3: CASSSRWRSTGELFF. DNA of the CDR3: TGTGCCAGCAGCTCGAGATGGCGGTCCACCGGGGAGCTGTTTTTT.